The clone carrying this T cell receptor (beta chain) was counted a few times. Its antigen is as yet unknown. The data stem from a study of T-cell memory formation after mild COVID-19. Study-wide results and limits: Memory from before infection featured some responding clones, which suggests cross-reactive memory joined.

The CDR3 extends over 15 amino acids. The ends lost 4 bases at V and 7 bases at J; junction bases unmatched: 7. Per the germline V gene, CDR1 is MNHEY and CDR2 is SMNVEV (reference sequence). Employing constant-segment primers, 5'RACE generated TCR alpha and TCR beta cDNA libraries bearing sample barcodes and UMIs. A single record per CDR3 protein comes from TCRdb applying MiXCR to the 5' RACE reads. The sample has fewer than 300,000 distinct CDR3 sequences, around 15% seen once. V and J are TRBV27 and TRBJ2-2; 9 bases line up with TRBD1. The sequence came from a man between 18 and 29 years old who had mild COVID-19 (a few samples of this study predate the infection). Cell type and time point are not known. Sequencing was performed on PBMCs or a T cell subset sorted from them (not recorded which). The CDR3 DNA reads TGTGCCAGCAGTTCAAACAGGGGGCTTGGCGGGGAGCTGTTTTTT. Encoded protein: CASSSNRGLGGELFF.